This T cell receptor beta chain was profiled in a study of cytomegalovirus exposure and HLA in healthy donors (dated by TCRdb to the late 2010s). Notes on the research overall: In an earlier analysis of about 560 of the donors, 250 to 300 Gb of sequence data and 90 million to 120 million unique TCR beta sequences from 150 million to 200 million T cells were reported. Roughly 290 gigabases of sequencing data and 75 million to 85 million unique TCR sequences made up an early release that covered approximately 620 HLA-typed donors. The genetic ancestry cluster associated with self-reported Caucasian donors included 81% of the approximately 400 genotyped donors. The study aimed to test whether cataloging public T cell receptors could reveal signatures of past pathogen exposure. The T cell repertoires of several hundred subjects were profiled by immunosequencing and related to cytomegalovirus serostatus. Along with the roughly 610-subject first cohort, a separate validation cohort of around 110 different subjects was used. To predict cytomegalovirus infection status, the study brought together high-throughput TCR immunosequencing, statistical association of individual TCRs with disease status, and machine learning. A later analysis re-examined previously published TCR beta repertoires from more than 550 donors and added high-resolution HLA genotyping to investigate patterns of TCR occurrence. The later analysis used no new phenotypic data to find candidate immune exposures, relying instead on TCR beta sequences and their occurrence across donors. In an earlier analysis of 550 to 700 of the donors, high-throughput TCR beta sequencing was used to judge whether each TCR beta V gene segment behaved as functional or pseudogenic. Donor age, sex, ethnicity and CMV serostatus were compiled together with the repertoire data. A later genetic analysis took genome-wide SNP genotypes for about 55% of the roughly 670 donors and used that subset as a discovery cohort. Every discovery cohort repertoire had been produced on one sequencing platform. Class I and class II HLA loci were covered by the typing at four-digit resolution. Typing coverage differed by locus: A, B, C, DRB1 and DQB1 were typed in about 620-630 donors, DQA1 in approximately 520, DPA1 in 600 to 610, and DPB1 in 472. Because of strong linkage in the cohort, four to six DR-DQ haplotypes were treated as single units for association and clustering. On average, over 200,000 unique TCR beta nucleotide sequences were sequenced per donor among 300 to 500 genotyped donors of the cohort, with approximately 18% of those sequences being non-productive. Results and caveats for the whole study, not just this receptor: The classifier was reported to diagnose cytomegalovirus status with high specificity and sensitivity in both the original cohort and the validation cohort. Because HLA typing was unavailable for some donors at each locus, only the typed subset was used in association tests. Several of the top co-occurrence clusters appeared to be linked to parvovirus B19, influenza, CMV and Epstein-Barr virus, according to a later analysis. A cluster of highly shared sequence variants was judged likely to be a technical artifact of the sequencing pipeline. According to the authors, the approach could potentially be generalized to other disease states and immunological phenotypes. In a later analysis, HLA-associated TCR beta chains showed more clonal expansion and lower generation probabilities than non-associated chains that were equally common. A further reported finding was that TCR beta sequences accurately predicted the HLA-A and HLA-B alleles for most subjects in the first cohort. Some IMGT-functional V segments, including TRBV6-2 and TRBV6-3, could not be distinguished by the 87-base-pair reads and were therefore excluded. An association between a missense DCLRE1C variant and V-gene and J-gene trimming of TCR beta chains was found in a later genetic analysis and replicated in an independent cohort. Compared with the roughly 670-donor mean, donors in an Asian-associated ancestry cluster had fewer N-insertions in productive TCRs, according to a later genetic analysis. When HLA alleles, especially DR and DQ, strongly co-occurred, attributing TCR associations to individual alleles was difficult. Because counts were too low, seventeen rarely observed V segments, including chromosome 9 orphons, were left out of the earlier analysis of a few hundred of the donors. In vitro tests confirmed that a few of the cytomegalovirus-associated TCR beta chains recognize cytomegalovirus antigens. In a later analysis, most CMV-associated TCR beta chains were found to appear HLA-restricted, with HLA associations seemingly driven largely by CMV exposure. Broadly in line with IMGT annotations, most TCR beta V segments showed up in productive rearrangements about 90% or about 30% of the time in an earlier analysis of approximately 640 of the donors. In the study, some 180 TCR beta chains were listed as associated with cytomegalovirus. A later analysis associated 15,000 to 20,000 TCR beta sequences with specific HLA alleles at a false discovery rate of 0.05. Sequencing depth was assumed to be roughly uniform across donors in the presence/absence analyses, though that assumption may not hold. Correlated functional status among segregating V segments might reflect linkage disequilibrium, but an unknown experimental factor could not be ruled out. The only immune exposure information available for the cohort was CMV serostatus. According to a later analysis, TCR association rates differed among HLA loci, with DRB1 alleles showing the most associated TCRs and HLA-C alleles showing the fewest. Across donors, most TCR sequences were observed very rarely, whereas some public TCRs were present in many individuals. The cohort was sequenced for TCR beta chains only, and without alpha or paired-chain data the features that could be detected were limited.

V is clipped by 4 bases and J by 7 bases, and the sequence between their germline boundaries is 22 bases long. The CDR3 runs 16 residues from the cysteine to the phenylalanine. Only the CDR3 DNA stays, 48 bases, in frame from base 1. The germline V gene gives CDR1 as MNHNS and CDR2 as SASEGT. The cohort was made up of 666 healthy bone marrow donors. At the time of sampling, all cohort members were nominally healthy, though unrecorded immune exposures were likely present. The donor tested CMV seropositive and was one of the 289 seropositive cohort members. Each donor provided a peripheral blood sample, and peripheral blood mononuclear cells were used for TCR beta sequencing. The Qiagen DNeasy Blood Extraction Kit was used to extract genomic DNA from the blood cell samples. The library relied on the immunoSEQ multiplex PCR assay. For the multiplex PCR, a mixture combining 60 forward primers for TCR Vbeta segments and 13 reverse primers for TCR Jbeta segments was used. Amplification of the CDR3 region of rearranged TCR beta genes was performed with a multiplex PCR assay on genomic DNA. The amplified TCR beta libraries were sequenced on the Illumina HiSeq System as 87-base-pair reads. The authors' pipeline ran thus. Across the 670 or so repertoires, a later analysis counted tens of millions of unique TCR beta chains, around 10 million of which were shared by at least two donors. Raw reads were error-corrected and collapsed into unique sequences by a nearest-neighbor algorithm in which closely related sequences were merged to remove PCR and sequencing errors. Alignment of CDR3 sequences to IMGT reference sequences was used to assign V, D and J gene segments. For a sequence to be retained, a match of at least six nucleotides was required to both a V gene segment and a J gene segment. A rearrangement counted as productive if the CDR3 had no stop codons and remained in frame with V and J, and every other rearrangement counted as non-productive. CDR3 was defined according to IMGT convention as the region running from the second conserved V-encoded cysteine to the conserved J-encoded phenylalanine. Sequences without an unambiguous match to a single V gene segment were excluded from the earlier analysis of about 640 of the donors. An earlier analysis of several hundred of the donors called V segments functional above 56.7% productive rearrangements and segregating when the between-donor standard deviation exceeded 5%. A statistical classification framework was developed to diagnose cytomegalovirus status using the catalog of TCR beta chain sequences. In a later analysis, V and J genes were assigned by comparing TCR nucleotide sequences against IMGT/GENE-DB human TR gene sequences. A later analysis assigned CDR3 sequences and most-parsimonious VDJ recombination scenarios with the TCRdist pipeline. In a later analysis, every TCR beta chain was defined by the combination of its CDR3 amino acid sequence and its V-gene family, and reads without a unique V-gene family were dropped. A later analysis removed 600 or so highly shared, low-generation-probability nucleotide sequences to deal with suspected cross-contamination and a sequencing artifact. A later analysis calculated a clonal expansion index for each public chain from normalized within-repertoire ranks of inferred template counts. A later analysis computed generation probabilities with a VDJ recombination model fitted to out-of-frame rearrangements, and checked the results against IGoR. In a later analysis, hypergeometric tests were used to score TCR-TCR, TCR-HLA and TCR-CMV co-occurrence, with a repertoire-size bias correction applied to TCR pairs. A later analysis estimated false discovery rates by permuting HLA or CMV assignments 20 times. In a later analysis, co-occurring TCRs were grouped with DBSCAN, and TCRdist sequence similarity was added when clustering was performed within HLA-allele-positive subsets. For co-occurrence clustering, repertoires with fewer than 30,000 or more than 120,000 public chains were excluded, along with 4 to 6 repertoires with anomalous nucleotide sharing. TCRdb obtained this table from immuneACCESS and retained in-frame rearrangements with V and J assigned. These tables miss some clones; where compared with another copy, unresolved V genes account for less than half of the shortfall, and the remainder is unexplained. That table gives V, J and clone size, and the DNA gave D and trimming. The table for this sample lists about 130,000 clones. The ten largest account for around 1.6% of the sample.

Concerning this clone itself: Its antigen remains undetermined.

The sequence derives from a woman aged 40 to 50 in good health and CMV-seropositive. The sequence joins TRBV6-1 to TRBJ2-5, and possibly TRBD2, on 5 matching bases. Sequencing input: PBMCs. CDR3 region: CASSGGPRSGSRTQYF. The bases are TGTGCCAGCAGTGGGGGTCCGCGGAGCGGATCGCGGACCCAGTACTTC.